The rows below give T cell receptor beta chains drawn from one sample of a study of siplizumab effects on memory and regulatory T cells. The repertoire was sequenced with immunoSEQ multiplex PCR; TCRdb's copy has only in-frame clones and lacks some. This sample has roughly 69,000 clones, with approximately 82% found just once. The sample taken for sequencing was memory CD4+ T cells sorted from blood. These receptor sequences come from a human donor in good health. Both conserved end residues are part of each CDR3. Fields, in order: V gene, clone size, J gene, D gene, CDR3 DNA, CDR3 protein. D genes are given only for firm matches. The listing skips clone size in some rows; elsewhere it reads once, few, many or a size class.

V: TRBV19; size: -; J: TRBJ2-3; D: -; DNA: TGTGCCAGTAGTATAGATCGGGGGGATACGCAGTATTTT; CDR3: CASSIDRGDTQYF
V: TRBV12-5; size: -; J: TRBJ1-5; D: -; DNA: TGTGCTAGTGGCCTTCCCTCGGGTTTTGGGTTGGATCAGCCCCAGCATTTT; CDR3: CASGLPSGFGLDQPQHF
V: TRBV9; size: -; J: TRBJ2-1; D: -; DNA: TGTGCCAGCAGCCTGGAAGGGAACCGTTTCGATGAGCAGTTCTTC; CDR3: CASSLEGNRFDEQFF
V: TRBV27; size: -; J: TRBJ1-1; D: -; DNA: TGTGCCAGCAGTTTTCAGGGAGGGGGGACTGAAGCTTTCTTT; CDR3: CASSFQGGGTEAFF
V: TRBV19; size: -; J: TRBJ1-2; D: -; DNA: TGTGCCAGTAGTATCGTAGGGGGATTAGGCTACACCTTC; CDR3: CASSIVGGLGYTF
V: TRBV4-1; size: -; J: TRBJ2-7; D: -; DNA: TGCGCCAGCAGCCAAGGCATCCTCGGGACACAATCCTACGAGCAGTACTTC; CDR3: CASSQGILGTQSYEQYF
V: TRBV18; size: -; J: TRBJ2-2; D: TRBD1; DNA: TGTGCCAGCTCCTACAGGGGCGACGACACCGGGGAGCTGTTTTTT; CDR3: CASSYRGDDTGELFF
V: TRBV18; size: -; J: TRBJ1-1; D: -; DNA: TGTGCCAGCTCACCAGCGGGGGTCGCCGCGGGGGGCCACGTCGCTTTCTTT; CDR3: CASSPAGVAAGGHVAFF
V: TRBV6-5; size: -; J: TRBJ2-3; D: -; DNA: TGTGCCAGCAGTTCCCCCCTGGGACTGAACACAGATACGCAGTATTTT; CDR3: CASSSPLGLNTDTQYF
V: TRBV5-1; size: once; J: TRBJ2-1; D: TRBD2; DNA: TGCGCCAGCAGCCACGGGACTAGTACTAATGAGCAGTTCTTC; CDR3: CASSHGTSTNEQFF
V: TRBV29-1; size: -; J: TRBJ1-2; D: -; DNA: TGCAGCGTTGTGGGGCCCTCTAACTATGGCTACACCTTC; CDR3: CSVVGPSNYGYTF
V: TRBV2; size: -; J: TRBJ2-3; D: -; DNA: TGTGCCGGCAGTATACTTAGCACAGATACGCAGTATTTT; CDR3: CAGSILSTDTQYF
V: TRBV5-4; size: -; J: TRBJ2-1; D: -; DNA: TGTGCCAGCAGACTTGGGACCGCGACCGGTGTTTACGGGCAGTTCTTC; CDR3: CASRLGTATGVYGQFF
V: TRBV6-5; size: -; J: TRBJ1-1; D: -; DNA: TGTGCCAGCAGCCCCGGGGGTATGAACACTGAAGCTTTCTTT; CDR3: CASSPGGMNTEAFF
V: TRBV4-1; size: -; J: TRBJ2-3; D: -; DNA: TGCGCCAGCAGCCAAGGGTCCGGCGGCTACACAGATACGCAGTATTTT; CDR3: CASSQGSGGYTDTQYF
V: TRBV4-1; size: -; J: TRBJ1-1; D: -; DNA: TGCGCCAGCAGCCAAGATCGAAATCTTTTTGAAGCTTTCTTT; CDR3: CASSQDRNLFEAFF
V: TRBV5-1; size: -; J: TRBJ1-4; D: -; DNA: TGCGCCAGCAGCACGGGAGGCCCCAATGAAAAACTGTTTTTT; CDR3: CASSTGGPNEKLFF
V: TRBV5-1; size: few; J: TRBJ1-3; D: -; DNA: TGCGCCAGCAGCTTGTGGGGGGAGAGCTCTGGAAACACCATATATTTT; CDR3: CASSLWGESSGNTIYF
V: TRBV7-2; size: -; J: TRBJ1-5; D: -; DNA: TGTGCCAGCAGCACCGGGCCGAATCAGCCCCAGCATTTT; CDR3: CASSTGPNQPQHF
V: TRBV6-5; size: -; J: TRBJ2-3; D: -; DNA: TGTGCCAGCACCCCGACAGAAAGGGGTACAGATACGCAGTATTTT; CDR3: CASTPTERGTDTQYF
V: TRBV4-2; size: -; J: TRBJ2-2; D: -; DNA: TGTGCCAGCAGCCAAGATAAGGACAGAAGAACCGGGGAGCTGTTTTTT; CDR3: CASSQDKDRRTGELFF
V: TRBV6-5; size: -; J: TRBJ2-4; D: -; DNA: TGTGCCAGCAGGTCCCTCGGGGCGGACATTCAGTACTTC; CDR3: CASRSLGADIQYF
V: TRBV27; size: few; J: TRBJ1-6; D: -; DNA: TGTGCCAGCAGAGATTCGGGGGGTAATTCACCCCTCCACTTT; CDR3: CASRDSGGNSPLHF
V: TRBV30; size: -; J: TRBJ1-1; D: TRBD1; DNA: TGTGCCTGTCAGGGACAGGGGGGCACTGAAGCTTTCTTT; CDR3: CACQGQGGTEAFF
V: TRBV6-5; size: once; J: TRBJ2-7; D: TRBD2; DNA: TGTGCCAGCAGTTACGGGACTAGCGGGTCCTACGAGCAGTACTTC; CDR3: CASSYGTSGSYEQYF
V: TRBV7-8; size: -; J: TRBJ1-2; D: -; DNA: TGTGCCAGCAGCTTGGGGGGAAGACGAGGGTATGGCTACACCTTC; CDR3: CASSLGGRRGYGYTF
V: TRBV12-5; size: -; J: TRBJ2-1; D: -; DNA: TGTGCTAGTACTCTAGGGGCAGGCAATGAGCAGTTCTTC; CDR3: CASTLGAGNEQFF
V: TRBV5-8; size: -; J: TRBJ2-4; D: -; DNA: TGTGCCAGCAGCTTTGGCTTGACGGGAAACATTCAGTACTTC; CDR3: CASSFGLTGNIQYF
V: TRBV6-6; size: once; J: TRBJ2-7; D: -; DNA: TGTGCCAGCAGTTACTCGTCCGGGTTCGAGCAGTACTTC; CDR3: CASSYSSGFEQYF
V: TRBV5-1; size: few; J: TRBJ1-1; D: TRBD1; DNA: TGCGCCAGCAGCTCGGGACAGGGGGCGATGAAGGCTGAAGCTTTCTTT; CDR3: CASSSGQGAMKAEAFF
V: TRBV4-1; size: few; J: TRBJ1-4; D: -; DNA: TGCGCCAGCACAGCAGGGTCAACAAAAAAACTGTTTTTT; CDR3: CASTAGSTKKLFF
V: TRBV18; size: few; J: TRBJ2-1; D: TRBD2; DNA: TGTGCCAGCTCACCGGGACTAGAAAATGAGCAGTTCTTC; CDR3: CASSPGLENEQFF
V: TRBV2; size: -; J: TRBJ2-5; D: TRBD2; DNA: TGTGCCAGCAGTGAAGCTACTAGCGGGTACCAAGAGACCCAGTACTTC; CDR3: CASSEATSGYQETQYF
V: TRBV7-2; size: -; J: TRBJ2-7; D: -; DNA: TGTGCCAGCAGCCCCGGGAGCGAGCAGTACTTC; CDR3: CASSPGSEQYF
V: TRBV5-1; size: -; J: TRBJ1-4; D: -; DNA: TGCGCCAGCAGCTTTGCCAGGCCTAATGAAAAACTGTTTTTT; CDR3: CASSFARPNEKLFF
V: TRBV7-9; size: -; J: TRBJ2-7; D: TRBD2; DNA: TGTGCCAGCAGCTCAGGTCCTAGCGGGAGATCCTCCTACGAGCAGTACTTC; CDR3: CASSSGPSGRSSYEQYF
V: TRBV6-6; size: -; J: TRBJ1-3; D: -; DNA: TGTGCCAGCACCGACTGGGCCTCTGGAAACACCATATATTTT; CDR3: CASTDWASGNTIYF
V: TRBV5-4; size: -; J: TRBJ2-3; D: -; DNA: TGTGCCAGCAGCTCTGGAGGTGGGAAAGGAGATACGCAGTATTTT; CDR3: CASSSGGGKGDTQYF
V: TRBV5-4; size: -; J: TRBJ1-6; D: -; DNA: TGTGCCAGCAGCTTGGGCGAGAATTCACCCCTCCACTTT; CDR3: CASSLGENSPLHF
V: TRBV19; size: -; J: TRBJ2-1; D: TRBD2; DNA: TGTGCCAGTTTAGTGACTAGGCCCGGGGGGAATGAGCAGTTCTTC; CDR3: CASLVTRPGGNEQFF
V: TRBV11-2; size: -; J: TRBJ2-5; D: -; DNA: TGTGCCAGCAGAGTCGGGGGGCGCGGTGTAGAGACCCAGTACTTC; CDR3: CASRVGGRGVETQYF
V: TRBV6-1; size: -; J: TRBJ2-2; D: -; DNA: TGTGCCAGCAGTGATCAGGAATCAGGGGAGCTGTTTTTT; CDR3: CASSDQESGELFF
V: TRBV6-1; size: -; J: TRBJ1-5; D: -; DNA: TGTGCCAGCAGTCCTCGCGGGGCGGATCAGCCCCAGCATTTT; CDR3: CASSPRGADQPQHF
V: TRBV5-4; size: -; J: TRBJ2-7; D: -; DNA: TGTGCCAGCAGCCTACGGACAGCAAAAGGCGAGCAGTACTTC; CDR3: CASSLRTAKGEQYF